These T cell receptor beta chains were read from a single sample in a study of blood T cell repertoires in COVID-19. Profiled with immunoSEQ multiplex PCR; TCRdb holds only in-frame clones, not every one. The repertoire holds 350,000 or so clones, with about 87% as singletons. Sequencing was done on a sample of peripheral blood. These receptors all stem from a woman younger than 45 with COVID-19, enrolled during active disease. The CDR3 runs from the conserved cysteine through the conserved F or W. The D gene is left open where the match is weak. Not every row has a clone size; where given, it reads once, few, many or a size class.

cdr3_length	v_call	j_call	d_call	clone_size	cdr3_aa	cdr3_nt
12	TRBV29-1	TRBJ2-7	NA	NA	CSVGGPSYEQYF	TGCAGCGTTGGAGGCCCCTCCTACGAGCAGTACTTC
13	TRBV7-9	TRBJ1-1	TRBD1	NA	CASYGQGRTEAFF	TGTGCCAGCTACGGACAGGGGAGGACTGAAGCTTTCTTT
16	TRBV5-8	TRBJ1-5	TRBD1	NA	CASSLTRTGGRQPQHF	TGTGCCAGCAGCTTGACTCGGACAGGGGGTAGGCAGCCCCAGCATTTT
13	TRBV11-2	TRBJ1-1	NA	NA	CASSLDRSTEAFF	TGTGCCAGCAGCCTCGACAGAAGCACTGAAGCTTTCTTT
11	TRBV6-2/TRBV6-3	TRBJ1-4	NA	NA	CASSPHGKLFF	TGTGCCAGCAGTCCCCACGGAAAACTGTTTTTT
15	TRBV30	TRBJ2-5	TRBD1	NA	CAWSVPDRVQETQYF	TGTGCCTGGAGTGTACCGGACAGGGTCCAAGAGACCCAGTACTTC
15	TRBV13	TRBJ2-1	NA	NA	CASSLEQGLTNEQFF	TGTGCCAGCAGCTTAGAACAGGGATTAACCAATGAGCAGTTCTTC
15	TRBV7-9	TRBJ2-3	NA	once	CASSLDRGITDTQYF	TGTGCCAGCAGCTTAGACAGAGGGATCACAGATACGCAGTATTTT
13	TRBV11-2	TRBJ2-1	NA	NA	CASSSRTNNEQFF	TGTGCCAGCAGCTCACGGACAAACAATGAGCAGTTCTTC
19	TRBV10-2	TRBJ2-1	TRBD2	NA	CASSELWESRASGLNEQFF	TGCGCCAGCAGTGAGTTGTGGGAGAGTAGGGCTAGCGGTCTCAATGAGCAGTTCTTC
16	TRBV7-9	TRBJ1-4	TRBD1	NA	CASSLGAGTGDEKLFF	TGTGCCAGCAGCTTAGGGGCCGGGACAGGGGATGAAAAACTGTTTTTT
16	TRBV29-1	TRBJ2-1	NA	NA	CSVEGGRRLADNEQFF	TGCAGCGTTGAAGGTGGACGCCGGCTAGCAGATAATGAGCAGTTCTTC
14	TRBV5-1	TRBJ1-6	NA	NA	CASSPDRFNSPLHF	TGCGCCAGCAGCCCAGACAGGTTCAATTCACCCCTCCACTTT
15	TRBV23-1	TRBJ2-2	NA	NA	CASSQFGLNTGELFF	TGCGCCAGCAGTCAATTTGGACTGAACACCGGGGAGCTGTTTTTT
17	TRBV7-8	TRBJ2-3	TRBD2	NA	CASSLDAGGPETDTQYF	TGTGCCAGCAGCTTAGACGCGGGAGGGCCTGAAACAGATACGCAGTATTTT
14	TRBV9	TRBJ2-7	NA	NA	CASSVGASSYEQYF	TGTGCCAGCAGCGTAGGGGCCAGCTCCTACGAGCAGTACTTC
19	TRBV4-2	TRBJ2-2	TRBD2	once	CASSQDVVARGGGTGELFF	TGTGCCAGCAGCCAAGATGTAGTAGCGCGGGGGGGTGGCACCGGGGAGCTGTTTTTT
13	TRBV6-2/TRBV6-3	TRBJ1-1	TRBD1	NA	CASSRQGAIEAFF	TGTGCCAGCAGCAGGCAGGGGGCGATTGAAGCTTTCTTT
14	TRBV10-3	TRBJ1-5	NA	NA	CAIKGAGSNQPQHF	TGTGCCATCAAAGGGGCAGGAAGCAATCAGCCCCAGCATTTT
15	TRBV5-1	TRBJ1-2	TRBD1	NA	CASSLVSGGAGGYTF	TGCGCCAGCAGCTTGGTTTCAGGGGGCGCGGGTGGCTACACCTTC
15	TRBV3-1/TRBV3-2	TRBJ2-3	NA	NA	CASSQDLVNTDTQYF	TGTGCCAGCAGCCAAGATCTTGTTAACACAGATACGCAGTATTTT
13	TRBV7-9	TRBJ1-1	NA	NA	CASSGRGLSEAFF	TGTGCCAGCAGCGGAAGGGGACTCTCTGAAGCTTTCTTT
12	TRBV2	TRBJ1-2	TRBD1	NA	CASNTGGYGYTF	TGTGCCAGCAACACAGGGGGCTATGGCTACACCTTC
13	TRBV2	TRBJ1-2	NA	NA	CASSEARQGGYTF	TGTGCCAGCAGTGAAGCGCGGCAGGGAGGCTACACCTTC
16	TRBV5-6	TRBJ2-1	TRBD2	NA	CASSSLREYGYNEQFF	TGTGCCAGCAGCTCACTGCGGGAGTACGGCTACAATGAGCAGTTCTTC
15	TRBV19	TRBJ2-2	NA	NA	CASSHRNANTGELFF	TGTGCCAGTAGTCACAGGAACGCGAACACCGGGGAGCTGTTTTTT
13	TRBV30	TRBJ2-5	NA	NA	CAWSVGSQETQYF	TGTGCCTGGAGTGTTGGCAGCCAAGAGACCCAGTACTTC
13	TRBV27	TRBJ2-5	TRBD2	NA	CASSAAGEETQYF	TGTGCCAGCAGTGCAGCGGGAGAGGAGACCCAGTACTTC
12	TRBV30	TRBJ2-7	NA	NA	CAWKQPSGEQYF	TGTGCCTGGAAACAGCCGTCGGGGGAGCAGTACTTC
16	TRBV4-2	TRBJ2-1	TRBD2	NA	CASSHSGLGWFNEQFF	TGTGCCAGCAGCCACTCAGGACTAGGATGGTTCAATGAGCAGTTCTTC
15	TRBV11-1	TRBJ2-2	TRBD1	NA	CASSPRGPGTGELFF	TGTGCCAGCAGCCCCAGGGGGCCGGGGACCGGGGAGCTGTTTTTT
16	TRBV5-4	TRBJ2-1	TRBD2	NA	CASSYPLAGTSNEQFF	TGTGCCAGCAGCTACCCGTTAGCGGGAACTAGCAATGAGCAGTTCTTC
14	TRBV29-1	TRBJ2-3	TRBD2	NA	CSSNSGTRTDTQYF	TGCAGCTCCAACAGCGGGACTCGCACAGATACGCAGTATTTT
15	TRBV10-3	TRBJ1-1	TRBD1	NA	CAIREGHRGNTEAFF	TGTGCCATCAGGGAGGGGCACAGGGGCAACACTGAAGCTTTCTTT
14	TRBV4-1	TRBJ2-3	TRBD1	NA	CASRSDRGTDTQYF	TGCGCCAGCAGATCGGACAGGGGCACAGATACGCAGTATTTT
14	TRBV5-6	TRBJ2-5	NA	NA	CASSWSSEQETQYF	TGTGCCAGCAGCTGGTCTAGCGAGCAAGAGACCCAGTACTTC
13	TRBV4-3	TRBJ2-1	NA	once	CASSQALANEQFF	TGCGCCAGCAGCCAAGCACTAGCCAATGAGCAGTTCTTC
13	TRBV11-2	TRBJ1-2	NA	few	CASSGGLNYGYTF	TGTGCCAGCAGCGGGGGCCTGAACTATGGCTACACCTTC
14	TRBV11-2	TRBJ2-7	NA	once	CASSLGAGPYEQYF	TGTGCCAGCAGCTTAGGGGCAGGGCCCTACGAGCAGTACTTC
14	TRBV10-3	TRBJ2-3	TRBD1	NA	CAIRRTGDADTQYF	TGTGCCATCAGGCGGACAGGGGACGCAGATACGCAGTATTTT
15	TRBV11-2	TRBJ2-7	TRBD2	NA	CASSLGRGGAYEQYF	TGTGCCAGCAGCTTAGGGAGGGGAGGGGCGTACGAGCAGTACTTC
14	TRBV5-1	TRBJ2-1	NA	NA	CASSSGTPGDEQFF	TGCGCCAGCAGCTCCGGGACACCGGGCGATGAGCAGTTCTTC
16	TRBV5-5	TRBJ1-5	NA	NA	CASSPGALMSNQPQHF	TGTGCCAGCAGCCCGGGAGCCTTGATGAGCAATCAGCCCCAGCATTTT
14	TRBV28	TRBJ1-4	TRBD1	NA	CASRLTGPGEKLFF	TGTGCCAGCAGGTTGACAGGGCCTGGCGAAAAACTGTTTTTT
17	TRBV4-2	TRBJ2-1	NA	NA	CASSQETHYKSYNEQFF	TGTGCCAGCAGCCAAGAAACCCACTATAAATCCTACAATGAGCAGTTCTTC
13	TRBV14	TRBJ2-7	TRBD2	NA	CASRLSGVGEQYF	TGTGCCAGCAGACTTAGCGGGGTAGGCGAGCAGTACTTC
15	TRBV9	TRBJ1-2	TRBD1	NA	CASSVVGTGHYGYTF	TGTGCCAGCAGCGTAGTTGGGACAGGGCACTATGGCTACACCTTC
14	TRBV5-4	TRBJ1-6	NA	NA	CASSLVQGNSPLHF	TGTGCCAGCAGCTTGGTCCAGGGTAATTCACCCCTCCACTTT
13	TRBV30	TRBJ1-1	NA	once	CAWMAGKNTEAFF	TGTGCCTGGATGGCTGGCAAGAACACTGAAGCTTTCTTT
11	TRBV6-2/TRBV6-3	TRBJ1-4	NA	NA	CASSWGGKLFF	TGTGCCAGCAGTTGGGGAGGAAAACTGTTTTTT
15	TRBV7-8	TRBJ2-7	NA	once	CASSLGQPGLSEQYF	TGTGCCAGCAGCTTAGGGCAACCCGGGTTGAGCGAGCAGTACTTC
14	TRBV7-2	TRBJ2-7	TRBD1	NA	CASSFGTVGYEQYF	TGTGCCAGCAGCTTCGGGACAGTTGGGTACGAGCAGTACTTC
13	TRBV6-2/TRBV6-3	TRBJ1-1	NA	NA	CASSYVGGRGAFF	TGTGCCAGCAGTTACGTCGGGGGACGGGGAGCTTTCTTT
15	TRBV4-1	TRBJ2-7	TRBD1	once	CASSQQAGGSYEQYF	TGCGCCAGCAGCCAACAAGCAGGGGGCTCCTACGAGCAGTACTTC